The 11 T cell receptor beta chains given below trace back to one sample, sequenced in a study of patients and donors after allogeneic stem cell transplantation. A single record per CDR3 protein comes from TCRdb applying MiXCR to the RT-PCR reads. The sample consists of roughly 940,000 distinct CDR3 sequences, 15% to 20% of them appearing once. Sequences were obtained from blood, either unsorted or a sorted T cell fraction (not recorded which). These receptors all come from a human donor who was either an allogeneic HSCT recipient or a stem cell or donor lymphocyte infusion donor (not recorded which). It is not recorded whose cells these are; they may come from a transplant donor.

This clonotype appeared a few times. The V and J genes are TRBV29-1 and TRBJ2-5; D is undetermined. CDR3 length: 10 amino acids. The V end lost 6 bases, the J end lost 5 bases, and 7 bases lay between the germline ends. Germline V gives CDR1 SQVTM, CDR2 ANQGSEA. The CDR3 coding sequence is TGCAGCGTGGCGATGGAGACCCAGTACTTC. Residues: CSVAMETQYF.

In nucleotides, the CDR3 is TGTGCCAGCTCGGGCAATGGAAACACCATATATTTT. Its translation is CASSGNGNTIYF. V is TRBV3-1 and J is TRBJ1-3; D gene uncertain. Germline assignment: CDR1 LGHDT and CDR2 YNNKEL (reference sequence). Trimming removed 8 bases from V and 3 bases from J, with 8 bases in between. CDR3 length: 12 amino acids. Full variable domain (missing parts from reference TRBV3-1 and TRBJ1-3): DTAVSQTPKYLVTQMGNDKSIKCEQNLGHDTMYWYKQDSKKFLKIMFSYNNKELIINETVPNRFSPKSPDKAHLNLHINSLELGDSAVYFCASSGNGNTIYFGEGSWLTVV.

In its sample, this clonotype was seen many times. J is TRBJ1-2 and V is TRBV7-8; D is unresolved. Germline V gene data show CDR1 as SGHVS and CDR2 as FQNEAQ. Trimming stripped 1 base from V and 3 bases from J, with 9 bases between. The CDR3 loop spans 14 amino acids. CDR3 sequence reads: CASSLGNNHYGYTF. DNA for the CDR3: TGTGCCAGCAGCTTAGGAAATAACCACTATGGCTACACCTTC.

There are a few counts of this clonotype. The J gene is TRBJ2-3, the V gene TRBV2, with 10 bases aligning to TRBD2. Germline V gene data show CDR1 as SNHLY and CDR2 as FYNNEI. The length of the CDR3 is 15 residues. The V and J ends lost 6 bases and 4 bases, in that order; junction bases with no gene match: 7. The chain's CDR3 is CASRASGSRADTQYF. In nucleotides, the CDR3 is TGTGCCAGCAGGGCTAGCGGGAGTCGGGCAGATACGCAGTATTTT.

The rearrangement joins TRBV5-1 to TRBJ2-7; a weak D match, TRBD1 (6 bases). The V end lost 4 bases, the J end lost 2 bases, and 19 bases lay between the germline ends. The CDR3 length is 16 residues. CDR1 is SGHRS, CDR2 YFSETQ, per germline. CDR3 nucleotides: TGCGCCAGCAGCCTTTCCGGGCAGGGGCGAGCCTACGAGCAGTACTTC. Residues: CASSLSGQGRAYEQYF.

This clonotype has just a few counts. The chain combines TRBV6-1 with TRBJ2-2; D tentatively fits TRBD1 or TRBD2 (5 bases each). The CDR3 is 15 amino acids. The ends were cut back, 7 bases at V and 2 bases at J, with 14 bases in the middle. CDR1 and CDR2 from the germline V gene are MNHNS and SASEGT. CDR3 residues: CASTQPGPNTGELFF. In nucleotides, the CDR3 is TGTGCCAGCACTCAACCGGGACCTAACACCGGGGAGCTGTTTTTT.

This clonotype was found many times. V and J are TRBV3-1 and TRBJ1-4; weak D call: TRBD1 (5 bases). The CDR3 is made up of 14 amino acids. CDR1 is LGHDT and CDR2 is YNNKEL in the germline V gene (reference sequence). The ends were cut back, 10 bases at V and 4 bases at J, with 16 bases in the middle. CDR3 nucleotides: TGTGCCACCAGGCCCCAGGGCTTTAATGAAAAACTGTTTTTT. Translating it yields CATRPQGFNEKLFF.

This clonotype has just a few counts. V gene TRBV5-1 combines with J gene TRBJ1-6, with D maybe TRBD1 (6 bases). V dropped 4 bases and J dropped 0 bases, with 11 bases sitting between them. The CDR3 totals 16 residues. Germline V CDR1 and CDR2: SGHRS, YFSETQ. The CDR3 nucleotides read TGCGCCAGCAGCCCACAGGGTAGCTCCTATAATTCACCCCTCCACTTT. The encoded protein is CASSPQGSSYNSPLHF.

The chain employs TRBV30 and TRBJ2-3; 8 bases align to TRBD1. The length of the CDR3 is 11 residues. Germline assignment: CDR1 GTSNPN and CDR2 SVGIG (reference sequence). This CDR3 is CTRGQGDTQYF. In nucleotides, the CDR3 is TGTACCAGGGGGCAAGGAGATACGCAGTATTTT.

This clonotype was recorded many times. V and J are TRBV29-1 and TRBJ1-2; D not resolved. Per the germline V gene, CDR1 is SQVTM and CDR2 is ANQGSEA. This CDR3 spans 13 amino acids. V dropped 0 bases and J dropped 3 bases, with 8 bases sitting between them. Written as DNA, the CDR3 is TGCAGCGTTGAAGAGGGCGGAGACTATGGCTACACCTTC. It specifies CSVEEGGDYGYTF.

The chain links TRBV7-2 to TRBJ2-1, with a tentative D call TRBD1 (6 bases). There are 13 residues in the CDR3. The V end was cut by 5 bases, the J end by 8 bases, with 13 bases between. Germline loops: CDR1 SGHTA, CDR2 FQGNSA. Here the CDR3 DNA reads TGTGCCAGCAGCCTCTACAGGGTATATGAGCAGTTCTTC. Translating it yields CASSLYRVYEQFF.